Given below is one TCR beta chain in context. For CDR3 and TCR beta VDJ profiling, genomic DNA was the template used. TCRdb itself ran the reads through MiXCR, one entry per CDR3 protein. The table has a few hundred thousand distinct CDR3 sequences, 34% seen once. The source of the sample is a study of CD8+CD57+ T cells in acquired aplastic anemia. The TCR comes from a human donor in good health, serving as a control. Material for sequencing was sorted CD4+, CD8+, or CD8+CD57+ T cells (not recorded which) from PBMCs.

The CDR3: CATSRGGLAFF. The DNA for the CDR3 is TGTGCCACCAGCAGAGGGGGCCTGGCTTTCTTT. The rearrangement joins TRBV15 to TRBJ1-1, with D possibly TRBD1 on 5 matching bases. V lost 1 base and J 11 bases, leaving 8 bases between the germline ends. There are 11 residues in the CDR3. The germline CDR1 and CDR2 sequences are LNHNV and YYDKDF (reference sequence).